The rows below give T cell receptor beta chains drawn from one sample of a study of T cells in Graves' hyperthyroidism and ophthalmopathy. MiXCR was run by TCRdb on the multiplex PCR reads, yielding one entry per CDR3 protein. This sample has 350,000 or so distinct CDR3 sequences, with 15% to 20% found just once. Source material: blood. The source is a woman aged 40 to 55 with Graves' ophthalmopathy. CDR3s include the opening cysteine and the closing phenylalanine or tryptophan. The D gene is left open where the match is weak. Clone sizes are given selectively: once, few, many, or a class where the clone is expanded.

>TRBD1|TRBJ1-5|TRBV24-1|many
TGTGCCACCAGTGACGACGACAGGGGGTTAGGGCAGCCCCAGCATTTT
CATSDDDRGLGQPQHF
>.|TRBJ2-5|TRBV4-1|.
TGCGCCAGCAGCCTTAGACAGGGAGGGAGTAGCCAAGAGACCCAGTACTTC
CASSLRQGGSSQETQYF
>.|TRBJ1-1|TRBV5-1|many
TGCGCCAGCAGCCCCCAACCAGGGGTGAACACTGAAGCTTTCTTT
CASSPQPGVNTEAFF
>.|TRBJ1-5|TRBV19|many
TGTGCCAGTAGTAGACAGGGCAATCAGCCCCAGCATTTT
CASSRQGNQPQHF
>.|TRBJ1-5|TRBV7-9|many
TGTGCCAGCAGCTTAGATCCGAATCAGCCCCAGCATTTT
CASSLDPNQPQHF
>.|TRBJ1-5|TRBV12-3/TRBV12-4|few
TGTGCCAGCGGTCACGGCGAAAATCAGCCCCAGCATTTT
CASGHGENQPQHF
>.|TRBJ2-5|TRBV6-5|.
TGTGCCAGCAGTTCACAGGGATCCCAAGAGACCCAGTACTTC
CASSSQGSQETQYF
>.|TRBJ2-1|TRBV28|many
TGTGCCAGCAGCCCAAGGAAGGGGACCTACAATGAGCAGTTCTTC
CASSPRKGTYNEQFF
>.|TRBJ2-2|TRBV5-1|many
TGCGCCAGCAGCCACGACCCCGCAAGAACCGGGGAGCTGTTTTTT
CASSHDPARTGELFF
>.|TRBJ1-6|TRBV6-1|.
TGTGCCACCGGACAGCTTGAGAATTCACCCCTCCACTTT
CATGQLENSPLHF
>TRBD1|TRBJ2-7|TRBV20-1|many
TGCAGTGCCGAATCGGGACAGGGATTCTACGAGCAGTACTTC
CSAESGQGFYEQYF
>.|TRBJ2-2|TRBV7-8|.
TGTGCCAGCAGCTTCGACAGGTGGTCCTCCACCGGGGAGCTGTTTTTT
CASSFDRWSSTGELFF
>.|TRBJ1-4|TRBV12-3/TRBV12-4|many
TGTGCCAGCAAATCACAGGGAGGGGCAACTAATGAAAAACTGTTTTTT
CASKSQGGATNEKLFF
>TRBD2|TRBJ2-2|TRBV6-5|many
TGTGCCAGCAGGGGAGGACTAGCGGTGACCGGGGAGCTGTTTTTT
CASRGGLAVTGELFF
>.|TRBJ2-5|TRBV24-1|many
TGTGCCACCAGTGACCCGTCGGGACCGCAGGAGACCCAGTACTTC
CATSDPSGPQETQYF
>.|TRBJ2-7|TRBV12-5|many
TGTGCTAGTGGTTTGCCGAAGTACGAGCAGTACTTC
CASGLPKYEQYF
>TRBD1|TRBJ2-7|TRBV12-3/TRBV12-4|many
TGTGCCAGCGGCGGGACAGGGGAACCCTACGAGCAGTACTTC
CASGGTGEPYEQYF
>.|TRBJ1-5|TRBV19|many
TGTGCCAGTAAGAGGGGCCGCAGCCTGACCCATCAGCCCCAGCATTTT
CASKRGRSLTHQPQHF
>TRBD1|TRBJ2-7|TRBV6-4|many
TGTGCCAGCAGGACACTTGGACAGGGCGGTAGCTCCTACGAGCAGTACTTC
CASRTLGQGGSSYEQYF
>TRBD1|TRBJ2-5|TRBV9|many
TGTGCCAGCAGCGTAGGACAGGGCCCCTTGGAGACCCAGTACTTC
CASSVGQGPLETQYF
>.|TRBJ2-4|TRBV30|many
TGTGCCTGGAGCCAGACACGACCTCTAGCCAAAAACATTCAGTACTTC
CAWSQTRPLAKNIQYF
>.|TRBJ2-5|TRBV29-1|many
TGCAGCGTTAGGGACGGCCAAGAGACCCAGTACTTC
CSVRDGQETQYF
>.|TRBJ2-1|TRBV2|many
TGTGCCAGCAGGGAAGGACTATACAATGAGCAGTTCTTC
CASREGLYNEQFF